One and the same sample provided the 23 T cell receptor beta chains below, sequenced in a study of T cell responses to AZD1222 COVID-19 vaccine. Produced via immunoSEQ multiplex PCR; TCRdb's table is partial and in-frame only. The table has more than 100,000 clones, roughly 93% seen once. The sequencing here drew on peripheral blood, taken on day 0 of AZD1222 vaccination. The source is an adult in good health.

This clone was observed a few times. V is TRBV30 and J is TRBJ1-2; 10 bases line up with TRBD1. The J segment lost 4 bases and the V segment lost 5 bases, leaving 7 bases of the junction unmatched. Germline V gives CDR1 GTSNPN, CDR2 SVGIG (reference sequence). The CDR3 runs 14 residues. CDR3 DNA: TGTGCCTGGGGGGAGGGACAGGGGATCTATGGCTACACCTTC. This sequence encodes CAWGEGQGIYGYTF.

In this sample, this clone turned up a few times. This rearrangement joins TRBV30 to TRBJ2-5; 9 nucleotides line up with TRBD1. This CDR3 has 14 residues. Trimming cost V 3 bases and J 2 bases; bases outside gene matches: 4. Per the germline V gene, CDR1 is GTSNPN and CDR2 is SVGIG (reference sequence). CDR3 loop: CAWRPGQGQETQYF. DNA of the CDR3: TGTGCCTGGAGGCCGGGACAGGGACAAGAGACCCAGTACTTC. The full variable domain, its missing parts supplied by reference TRBV30 and TRBJ2-5, is SQTIHQWPATLVQPVGSPLSLECTVEGTSNPNLYWYRQAAGRGLQLLFYSVGIGQISSEVPQNLSASRPQDRQFILSSKKLLLSDSGFYLCAWRPGQGQETQYFGPGTRLLVL.

The V gene is TRBV5-4, the J gene TRBJ2-5; 9 bases line up with TRBD2. Germline V gives CDR1 SGHNT, CDR2 YYREEE (reference sequence). V lost 4 bases and J lost 1; bases outside the gene matches: 5. This CDR3 region has 15 residues. In nucleotides, the CDR3 is TGTGCCAGCAGCCAAGTAGCGGGGGCCCAAGAGACCCAGTACTTC. Amino acid sequence: CASSQVAGAQETQYF. Based on the CDR3 plus reference TRBV5-4 and TRBJ2-5, the full variable domain is ETGVTQSPTHLIKTRGQQVTLRCSSQSGHNTVSWYQQALGQGPQFIFQYYREEENGRGNFPPRFSGLQFPNYSSELNVNALELDDSALYLCASSQVAGAQETQYFGPGTRLLVL.

As regards this clone: This sample includes further DNA sequences coding for the same CDR3. The chain recombines TRBV27 with TRBJ1-2, with D perhaps TRBD1 (5 bases). CDR3 size: 13 residues. In germline, CDR1 is MNHEY, CDR2 SMNVEV (reference sequence). V lost 3 bases and J 4 bases, leaving 9 bases between the germline ends. DNA of the CDR3: TGTGCCAGCAGTTTGTCCGGGACCTATGGCTACACCTTC. Amino acid sequence: CASSLSGTYGYTF.

The chain couples TRBV28 to TRBJ1-1; TRBD1 matches at 8 bases. The CDR3 contains 14 residues. V shed 4 bases and J 6 bases; nucleotides not matched to a gene: 7. CDR1 and CDR2 (germline): MDHEN, SYDVKM. The CDR3: CASSSQGGASEAFF. Written as DNA, the CDR3 is TGTGCCAGCAGTTCACAGGGGGGAGCCTCTGAAGCTTTCTTT.

The chain combines TRBV15 with TRBJ1-2, with 10 bases matching TRBD1. V gave up 0 bases and J gave up 8 bases; unmatched junction bases: 15. Germline assignment: CDR1 LNHNV and CDR2 YYDKDF (reference sequence). The CDR3 runs to 18 residues. CDR3 DNA sequence: TGTGCCACCAGCAGAGATTTACTGGAGAGACAGGGGGCAGGGGGCTACACCTTC. Translating it yields CATSRDLLERQGAGGYTF.

V is TRBV6-1 and J is TRBJ2-7, with D unclear. Germline lookup yields CDR1 MNHNS and CDR2 SASEGT. The CDR3 is 12 residues long. The V end lost 3 bases, the J end lost 0 bases, and 3 bases lay between the germline ends. The CDR3 bases are TGTGCCAGCAGTGAGAGCTCCTACGAGCAGTACTTC. This sequence encodes CASSESSYEQYF.

V is TRBV27 and J is TRBJ2-7, with D possibly TRBD1 on 5 matching bases. Germline lookup yields CDR1 MNHEY and CDR2 SMNVEV (reference sequence). The CDR3 has 13 residues. V lost 0 bases and J 4 bases, leaving 7 bases between the germline ends. CDR3: CASSLSGQYEQYF. In DNA, the CDR3 is TGTGCCAGCAGTTTATCGGGGCAGTACGAGCAGTACTTC.

The rearrangement joins TRBV30 to TRBJ1-2; D remains unclear. Germline CDR1 reads GTSNPN; CDR2 reads SVGIG (reference sequence). V dropped 3 bases and J dropped 8 bases, with 16 bases sitting between them. The CDR3 has 13 residues. The CDR3 loop is CAWSRASQRGYTF. Written as DNA, the CDR3 is TGTGCCTGGAGCCGGGCAAGCCAAAGGGGCTACACCTTC.

The gene calls are TRBV5-4 and TRBJ2-7, with D uncertain. Germline V lookup: CDR1 SGHNT, CDR2 YYREEE (reference sequence). The CDR3 has 11 residues. V was pared by 6 bases and J by 5 bases, with 9 bases between. The CDR3 region is CASIPFHEQYF. DNA of the CDR3: TGTGCCAGCATCCCGTTCCACGAGCAGTACTTC.

V gene TRBV27 combines with J gene TRBJ1-2; D perhaps matches TRBD1 (6 bases). CDR1 and CDR2 (germline): MNHEY, SMNVEV (reference sequence). The V and J ends lost 3 bases and 8 bases respectively, with 16 bases between them. The CDR3 runs to 14 residues. CDR3 nucleotides: TGTGCCAGCAGTTTGGGTACAGGGCAGGGCGGCTACACCTTC. This sequence encodes CASSLGTGQGGYTF.

The CDR3 DNA reads as TGTGCCAGTAGTATAGTTGCGGCCAGGGCCTACTCTGGAAACACCATATATTTT. This sequence encodes CASSIVAARAYSGNTIYF. J is TRBJ1-3 and V is TRBV19, with TRBD1 as a possible D gene (5 bases). CDR1 and CDR2 from the germline V gene are LNHDA and SQIVND (reference sequence). The CDR3 is 18 residues long. Trimming left V 1 base short and J 0 bases short, with 16 bases between.

The chain recombines TRBV4-1 with TRBJ2-1; tentative D call: TRBD1 (5 bases). This CDR3 spans 15 amino acids. Trimming removed 4 bases at V and 4 bases at J, with 14 bases between. Germline V CDR1 and CDR2: MGHRA, YSYEKL. CDR3 sequence: CASSPDPQGYNEQFF. The CDR3 nucleotides are TGCGCCAGCAGCCCCGACCCTCAGGGTTACAATGAGCAGTTCTTC.

The chain uses TRBV14 and TRBJ1-6; D gene unclear. Per germline, CDR1 SGHDN and CDR2 FVKESK. Trimming shortened V by 8 bases and J by 7 bases, and 12 bases separated the two germline ends. The CDR3 runs 13 residues. CDR3 DNA: TGTGCCAGCTCCGCAGGTTACAATTCACCCCTCCACTTT. Translation: CASSAGYNSPLHF. Together with reference TRBV14 and TRBJ1-6, the CDR3 gives the full variable domain: EAGVTQFPSHSVIEKGQTVTLRCDPISGHDNLYWYRRVMGKEIKFLLHFVKESKQDESGMPNNRFLAERTGGTYSTLKVQPAELEDSGVYFCASSAGYNSPLHFGNGTRLTVT.

This clone has only one observation. This chain uses TRBV11-2 with TRBJ2-5; D gene ambiguous. The CDR3 is 16 amino acids. Germline CDR1 and CDR2: SGHAT and FQNNGV. Deletions cut 5 bases from V and 0 bases from J, with 16 bases between. The CDR3 bases are TGTGCCAGCAGCGGCTTGACCCCGGGCCACCAAGAGACCCAGTACTTC. This sequence encodes CASSGLTPGHQETQYF.

This chain connects TRBV15 to TRBJ1-1; 7 bases are shared with TRBD1. The V gene's germline CDR1 is LNHNV and CDR2 YYDKDF (reference sequence). The CDR3 extends over 13 amino acids. V lost 5 bases and J lost 13; bases outside the gene matches: 13. The CDR3 DNA is TGTGCCACCAGCCCGGGACAGTCAAGGTCGGTTTTCTTT. Its protein product is CATSPGQSRSVFF.

The chain employs TRBV4-1 and TRBJ2-3; 10 nucleotides agree with TRBD2. The CDR3 extends over 17 amino acids. In germline, CDR1 is MGHRA, CDR2 YSYEKL. Unmatched junction bases numbered 11, after V lost 4 bases and J lost 4 bases. The CDR3 nucleotides read TGCGCCAGCAGCCCGACCTCTGTTAGCGGGGGGCCAGATACGCAGTATTTT. This gives the protein CASSPTSVSGGPDTQYF.

This clone appeared a single time. The chain links TRBV3-1 (or the pseudogene TRBV3-2) to TRBJ2-2; weak D call: TRBD2 (5 bases). Germline CDR1 reads LGHDT; CDR2 reads YNNKEL (reference sequence). V lost 0 bases to trimming and J lost 4 bases, with 12 bases between them. The CDR3 has 16 residues. CDR3: CASSQEDLTITGELFF. In DNA form, the CDR3 reads TGTGCCAGCAGCCAAGAAGATTTGACTATCACCGGGGAGCTGTTTTTT.

This clone was observed a single time. The CDR3 sequence: CASSPGTSEKLFF. CDR3 nucleotides: TGTGCCAGCAGCCCGGGGACATCTGAAAAACTGTTTTTT. The V call is TRBV7-9, the J call TRBJ1-4; TRBD1 might be the D (6 bases). The CDR3 loop spans 13 amino acids. Deletions cut 5 bases from V and 7 bases from J, with 11 bases between. In germline, CDR1 is SEHNR, CDR2 FQNEAQ (reference sequence).

This clone was seen once. The chain employs TRBV13 and TRBJ1-2; no clear D gene. Germline V gives CDR1 PRHDT, CDR2 FYEKMQ (reference sequence). The CDR3 sequence is 13 residues long. V dropped 5 bases and J dropped 5 bases, with 12 bases sitting between them. The CDR3 loop is CASSTRGGYGYTF. CDR3 nucleotides: TGTGCCAGCAGCACGCGGGGTGGTTATGGCTACACCTTC.

The genes are TRBV7-3 and TRBJ2-1; possibly TRBD2 for D (5 bases). There are 15 residues in the CDR3. CDR1 is SGHTA, CDR2 FQGTGA, per germline. V dropped 5 bases and J dropped 4 bases, with 15 bases sitting between them. CDR3 protein: CASSPGMGAYNEQFF. Written as DNA, the CDR3 is TGTGCCAGCAGCCCCGGCATGGGAGCTTACAATGAGCAGTTCTTC.

This chain uses TRBV6-5 with TRBJ1-2, with D tentatively TRBD1 (5 bases). The V and J ends lost 2 bases and 3 bases respectively, with 13 bases between them. The germline V gene has CDR1 MNHEY and CDR2 SVGAGI. The CDR3 contains 15 residues. The CDR3 nucleotides are TGTGCCAGCAGTTACGTCTCTGGGGCGGACTATGGCTACACCTTC. Translation: CASSYVSGADYGYTF.

This clone was observed a single time. The J gene is TRBJ2-7, the V gene TRBV2; possibly TRBD2 for D (5 bases). Germline V gene lookup returns CDR1 SNHLY and CDR2 FYNNEI. The CDR3 is 14 amino acids. Trimming cost V 6 bases and J 2 bases, with 14 bases left between them. The DNA of the CDR3 is TGTGCCAGCAGGGACTCCCGTGCGCCCTACGAGCAGTACTTC. This codes for CASRDSRAPYEQYF.